This TCR beta chain emerged from a study of identical twins. TCRdb reprocessed the 5' RACE reads via MiXCR and lists one record per CDR3 protein. The table shows just over 500,000 distinct CDR3 sequences, with about 20% occurring only once. Trimming took 0 bases from V and 4 from J, leaving 15 bases between them. The CDR3 is 15 amino acids. The germline V gene encodes CDR1 DFQATT and CDR2 SNEGSKA (reference sequence). These same data were also listed under a study on T cells expressing NK-cell markers.

The chain employs TRBV20-1 and TRBJ2-5, with D possibly being TRBD2 (6 bases). Material: CD4+ T cells sorted from blood. The TCR comes from a woman aged 18-29 years in good health. The CDR3 region is CSAREEGVGSETQYF. Here the CDR3 DNA reads TGCAGTGCTAGAGAGGAGGGAGTGGGGTCAGAGACCCAGTACTTC.